A selection of T cell receptor beta chains follows, all from one sample in a study of PD-L1 blockade in urothelial cancer. Assay used: immunoSEQ multiplex PCR; TCRdb lists only in-frame clones, some missing. In the table there are 30,000 to 35,000 clones, about 87% of which are singletons. Sequences were derived from PBMCs, sampled around atezolizumab (anti-PD-L1) treatment. The origin of the receptors is a man aged 55 to 70 with urothelial cancer. The CDR3 runs from the conserved cysteine through the conserved F or W. The D gene is left open where the match is weak. Where a row states a size, it is once, few, many or the class of an expanded clone; other rows omit it.

V	J	size	D	CDR3	DNA
TRBV13	TRBJ1-5	NA	NA	CASSLQGYGQPQHF	TGTGCCAGCAGCCTACAGGGTTACGGCCAGCCCCAGCATTTT
TRBV18	TRBJ2-7	NA	TRBD1	CASSPGTGLSYEQYF	TGTGCCAGCTCACCTGGGACAGGACTCTCCTACGAGCAGTACTTC
TRBV14	TRBJ2-7	NA	TRBD2	CASSQDWRGTKDEQYF	TGTGCCAGCAGCCAAGATTGGCGCGGGACTAAAGACGAGCAGTACTTC
TRBV9	TRBJ1-1	NA	TRBD1	CASSVQTGGLNTEAFF	TGTGCCAGCAGCGTTCAGACAGGGGGCTTGAACACTGAAGCTTTCTTT
TRBV18	TRBJ2-1	NA	TRBD2	CASSPPLAGGGEQFF	TGTGCCAGCTCACCACCCCTAGCGGGAGGTGGTGAGCAGTTCTTC
TRBV10-3	TRBJ1-2	NA	NA	CAISEQSSIGGSGYTF	TGTGCCATCAGTGAGCAGTCGAGCATTGGGGGCAGCGGCTACACCTTC
TRBV5-1	TRBJ2-3	NA	NA	CASGKQGQADTQYF	TGCGCCAGCGGTAAGCAGGGTCAGGCAGATACGCAGTATTTT
TRBV25-1	TRBJ2-1	NA	TRBD2	CASTPHGAGGSYNEQFF	TGTGCCAGCACCCCTCATGGGGCGGGAGGCTCCTACAATGAGCAGTTCTTC
TRBV27	TRBJ1-2	NA	TRBD1	CASSKNMDRAYGYTF	TGTGCCAGCAGTAAGAACATGGACAGGGCCTATGGCTACACCTTC
TRBV30	TRBJ1-5	NA	TRBD1	CAWGTGGSQPQHF	TGTGCCTGGGGGACAGGGGGAAGTCAGCCCCAGCATTTT
TRBV6-4	TRBJ1-3	NA	TRBD1	CASIGVGLWDRGNTIYF	TGTGCCAGCATTGGAGTGGGGTTATGGGACAGAGGAAACACCATATATTTT
TRBV11-2	TRBJ2-7	NA	NA	CASRGLSGLPYEQYF	TGTGCCAGCAGGGGGCTGTCAGGCCTTCCCTACGAGCAGTACTTC
TRBV28	TRBJ1-2	once	NA	CASSFTGIGGYTF	TGTGCCAGCAGTTTCACAGGGATAGGTGGCTACACCTTC
TRBV29-1	TRBJ2-5	NA	TRBD1	CSVDGQGVLETQYF	TGCAGCGTTGATGGACAGGGGGTTTTGGAGACCCAGTACTTC
TRBV6-1	TRBJ1-3	NA	TRBD1	CASSELQGALGNTIYF	TGTGCCAGCAGTGAATTGCAGGGGGCGCTGGGAAACACCATATATTTT
TRBV27	TRBJ1-2	NA	TRBD1	CASSSPPGTGHGYTF	TGTGCCAGCAGTTCCCCCCCTGGGACAGGGCATGGCTACACCTTC
TRBV18	TRBJ2-4	NA	NA	CASSPRSGDINIQYF	TGTGCCAGCTCCCCAAGGTCAGGGGATATAAACATTCAGTACTTC
TRBV5-8	TRBJ2-5	NA	NA	CASSSHWARETQYF	TGTGCCAGCAGCTCCCACTGGGCAAGGGAGACCCAGTACTTC
TRBV11-2	TRBJ1-2	NA	NA	CASSLRTVLGGYTF	TGTGCCAGCAGCTTACGGACAGTCCTAGGTGGCTACACCTTC
TRBV27	TRBJ1-5	NA	NA	CASSLQGLSNQPQHF	TGTGCCAGCAGTTTACAGGGGCTTAGCAATCAGCCCCAGCATTTT
TRBV5-4	TRBJ1-1	NA	TRBD1	CASRSGTANTEAFF	TGTGCCAGCAGATCCGGGACAGCTAACACTGAAGCTTTCTTT
TRBV9	TRBJ2-1	NA	TRBD2	CASSVGGSNEQFF	TGTGCCAGCAGCGTAGGCGGGAGCAATGAGCAGTTCTTC
TRBV5-1	TRBJ2-7	NA	TRBD2	CASKREIGSYEQYF	TGCGCCAGCAAGCGGGAGATTGGTTCCTACGAGCAGTACTTC
TRBV6-6	TRBJ1-1	NA	NA	CASSYLRAEAFF	TGTGCCAGCAGTTACCTCCGAGCTGAAGCTTTCTTT
TRBV10-3	TRBJ2-7	NA	TRBD2	CAISDTIRTSGYYEQYF	TGTGCCATCAGTGATACCATTAGGACTAGCGGATACTACGAGCAGTACTTC
TRBV9	TRBJ2-3	few	TRBD2	CASSPSTGGPTDTQYF	TGTGCCAGCAGCCCTTCAACGGGAGGGCCTACAGATACGCAGTATTTT
TRBV19	TRBJ2-7	NA	NA	CASSIAGLKTYEQYF	TGTGCCAGTAGTATTGCGGGACTTAAAACCTACGAGCAGTACTTC
TRBV5-1	TRBJ1-5	NA	NA	CASSWKRSQPQHF	TGCGCCAGCAGCTGGAAAAGGAGTCAGCCCCAGCATTTT
TRBV7-3	TRBJ2-1	NA	NA	CASSPVATKYNEQFF	TGTGCCAGCAGCCCTGTAGCGACGAAGTACAATGAGCAGTTCTTC
TRBV25-1	TRBJ2-3	NA	NA	CASSEVGEGGGDTQYF	TGTGCCAGCAGCGAGGTTGGTGAGGGGGGGGGAGATACGCAGTATTTT